One T cell receptor beta chain is described in this entry. Its antigen is as yet unknown. The sample originates from a study of Ad26.COV2.S vaccination and SARS-CoV-2 variants. The wider study: The authors gave Ad26.COV2.S intramuscularly, either once or twice 56 days apart. Study results and limitations: Breadth, reportedly substantial, characterized the spike-specific CD8+ and CD4+ T cell responses after vaccination. Compared with placebo recipients, vaccine recipients had higher spike-specific TCR breadth.

As to treatment: approximately 18 received Ad26.COV2.S at low or high dose, single or two shots; roughly five received placebo; per-sample allocation not given. Specimen acquisition occurred on day 63 following the initial vaccine or placebo injection. With 1 base removed from V and 1 base from J, the gap between germline ends came to 16 bases. Germline CDR1 is MDHEN and CDR2 is SYDVKM. The CDR3 contains 17 residues. Data came from immunoSEQ multiplex PCR; TCRdb stores just in-frame clones and leaves some out. Among about 350,000 clones listed, roughly nine tenths were seen once. Sequenced here: peripheral blood, sampled in a trial of Ad26.COV2.S vaccine versus placebo. This clonotype was obtained from a person aged 18-60 years who received the Ad26.COV2.S COVID-19 vaccine or a placebo. This chain links TRBV28 with TRBJ1-1; D may be TRBD1 (5 bases). The CDR3 coding sequence is TGTGCCAGCAGTTTATCCGGTGGGGGTAGTGGGAACACTGAAGCTTTCTTT. This gives the protein CASSLSGGGSGNTEAFF.